This entry features one T cell receptor beta chain sequence. As yet, its antigen is unknown. The data were obtained in a study of pediatric ulcerative colitis. The assay was run at survey level. Produced via immunoSEQ multiplex PCR; TCRdb's table is partial and in-frame only. Of over 9,000 clones in the sample, 88% are singletons; the top ten hold 7%. V was pared by 6 bases and J by 7 bases, with 9 bases between. CDR3 length: 12 amino acids. Per the germline V gene, CDR1 is MNHNS and CDR2 is SASEGT. Study-wide results and caveats: A couple of rectal CDR3 clonotypes occurred in all ulcerative colitis patients.

V is TRBV6-1 and J is TRBJ1-4; D call uncertain. The TCR was taken from a girl aged 10-17 years with moderate ulcerative colitis. The specimen was blood. This chain's CDR3 is CASRPYGEKLFF. The CDR3 region has the DNA TGTGCCAGCAGACCTTACGGTGAAAAACTGTTTTTT.